A selection of T cell receptor beta chains follows, all from one sample in a study of cytomegalovirus exposure and HLA in healthy donors. Assay used: immunoSEQ multiplex PCR; TCRdb lists only in-frame clones, some missing. Of roughly 120,000 clones listed, about 74% are singletons. The sequencing sample was made of PBMCs. Receptor source: a woman between 50 and 59 years old in good health and CMV-seropositive. Both conserved end residues are part of each CDR3. D genes are given only for firm matches. Clone size appears in some rows only: once, few, many, or a class for an expanded clone.

cdr3_aa	cdr3_nt	d_call	clone_size	v_call	j_call
CASSRQGGDQPQHF	TGTGCCAGTAGTAGACAGGGGGGGGACCAGCCCCAGCATTTT	TRBD1	NA	TRBV19	TRBJ1-5
CASSQDSVNQPQHF	TGTGCCAGCAGCCAAGATTCGGTTAATCAGCCCCAGCATTTT	NA	NA	TRBV4-2	TRBJ1-5
CASSPGTRQETQYF	TGTGCCAGCAGCCCCGGGACTAGACAAGAGACCCAGTACTTC	TRBD2	NA	TRBV7-6	TRBJ2-5
CASSLGSSGSTDTQYF	TGCGCCAGCAGCTTGGGTAGTAGCGGAAGCACAGATACGCAGTATTTT	NA	NA	TRBV5-1	TRBJ2-3
CASSQGRGRRETQYF	TGTGCCAGCAGCCAAGGCAGGGGGAGGAGGGAGACCCAGTACTTC	NA	NA	TRBV7-8	TRBJ2-5
CASSRNRGYHYEQYF	TGTGCCAGCAGTCGCAACCGGGGGTACCACTACGAGCAGTACTTC	NA	NA	TRBV27	TRBJ2-7
CASSSRAPGQGMYEQYF	TGTGCCAGCAGCTCCCGGGCACCGGGACAGGGGATGTACGAGCAGTACTTC	TRBD1	NA	TRBV9	TRBJ2-7
CASSWGTNEKLFF	TGCGCCAGCAGCTGGGGCACCAATGAAAAACTGTTTTTT	NA	NA	TRBV5-1	TRBJ1-4
CASSIGGLSGNTIYF	TGTGCCAGTAGTATAGGCGGACTCTCTGGAAACACCATATATTTT	NA	NA	TRBV19	TRBJ1-3
CASSQLQFSGNTIYF	TGCGCCAGCAGCCAGTTACAGTTCTCTGGAAACACCATATATTTT	NA	NA	TRBV4-1	TRBJ1-3
CASSLSQANTEAFF	TGTGCCAGCAGTTTAAGTCAGGCGAACACTGAAGCTTTCTTT	NA	few	TRBV28	TRBJ1-1
CASSPPTDTQYF	TGTGCCAGCAGCCCCCCGACAGATACGCAGTATTTT	NA	NA	TRBV7-2	TRBJ2-3
CASDVHGGGYTF	TGCGCCAGCGACGTCCATGGGGGGGGCTACACCTTC	NA	NA	TRBV10-1	TRBJ1-2
CASSQSGGSRPDTDTQYF	TGCGCCAGCAGCCAATCAGGGGGCTCGAGGCCAGACACAGATACGCAGTATTTT	TRBD1	NA	TRBV4-3	TRBJ2-3